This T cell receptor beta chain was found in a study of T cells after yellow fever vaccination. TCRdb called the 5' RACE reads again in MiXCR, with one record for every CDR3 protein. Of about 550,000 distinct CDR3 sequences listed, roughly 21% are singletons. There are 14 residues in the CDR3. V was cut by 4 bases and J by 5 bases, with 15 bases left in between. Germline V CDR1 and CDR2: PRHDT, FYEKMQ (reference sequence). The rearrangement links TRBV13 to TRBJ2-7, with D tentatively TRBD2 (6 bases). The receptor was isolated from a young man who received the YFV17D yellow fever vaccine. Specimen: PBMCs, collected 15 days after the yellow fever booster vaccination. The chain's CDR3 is CASSSLGSGDEQYF. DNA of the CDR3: TGTGCCAGCAGCTCTCTCGGGAGTGGCGACGAGCAGTACTTC.